Sequencing of this TCR beta chain was carried out in a study of blood T cell repertoires in COVID-19. Study information: There were acute and convalescent COVID-19 samples, and they came from the United States, Italy and Spain.

Living in roughly 23 US areas, the participants were between roughly 18 and 95 years of age. Each participant's cohort was designated according to participant-reported clinical history. With V trimmed by 3 bases and J by 0 bases, 5 bases remained unmatched. CDR1 is SGHDN and CDR2 is FVKESK in the germline V gene. The CDR3 loop spans 15 amino acids. Repertoires were generated with immunoSEQ multiplex PCR, while TCRdb's copy carries only in-frame clones and drops some. The sample records about 240,000 clones, around 86% being singletons. The origin of this receptor is a woman aged 40 to 50 with acute COVID-19. Input material: PBMCs or T cells enriched from blood (not recorded which). The J gene is TRBJ2-7, the V gene TRBV14; 7 positions match TRBD2. CDR3 loop: CASSQTERGSYEQYF. The CDR3 DNA reads as TGTGCCAGCAGCCAGACCGAGCGGGGCTCCTACGAGCAGTACTTC.